Described below is a single T cell receptor beta chain sequence and its context. This record comes from a study of shared clonotypes between healthy human individuals. TCRdb keeps only in-frame clones here, not all; method: immunoSEQ multiplex PCR. The sample includes about 1.1 million clones, around 78% of them seen just once. V was clipped by 4 bases and J by 3 bases, with 16 bases between them. Germline loops: CDR1 LNHDA, CDR2 SQIVND (reference sequence). The CDR3 sequence is 16 residues long. Source material: memory CD4+ T cells from PBMCs. Subset: CD45RA-negative fraction. This receptor was obtained from a young man in good health. Some clones in this sample may be carry-over from other donors' samples. This sequence joins TRBV19 and TRBJ1-5; possibly TRBD1 for D (6 bases). The CDR3 bases are TGTGCCAGTAGTAGAACTACAGGGACGAACAATCAGCCCCAGCATTTT. The encoded protein is CASSRTTGTNNQPQHF. Looking up the rest from reference TRBV19 and TRBJ1-5 gives the full variable domain: DGGITQSPKYLFRKEGQNVTLSCEQNLNHDAMYWYRQDPGQGLRLIYYSQIVNDFQKGDIAEGYSVSREKKESFPLTVTSAQKNPTAFYLCASSRTTGTNNQPQHFGDGTRLSIL.